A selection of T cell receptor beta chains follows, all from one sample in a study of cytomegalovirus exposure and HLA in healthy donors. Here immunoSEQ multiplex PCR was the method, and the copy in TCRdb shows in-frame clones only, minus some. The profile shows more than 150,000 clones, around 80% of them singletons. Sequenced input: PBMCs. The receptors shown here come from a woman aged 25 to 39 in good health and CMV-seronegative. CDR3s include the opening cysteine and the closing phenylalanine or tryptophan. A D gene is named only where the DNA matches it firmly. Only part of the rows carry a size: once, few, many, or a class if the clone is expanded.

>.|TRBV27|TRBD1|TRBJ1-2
TGTGCCAGCACCCGCAGTCGGGGACAGGGAGATGGCTACACCTTC
CASTRSRGQGDGYTF
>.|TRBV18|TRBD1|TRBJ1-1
TGTGCCAGCCTCAGGGGGATTGGTGGTGAAGCTTTCTTT
CASLRGIGGEAFF
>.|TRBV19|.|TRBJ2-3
TGTGCCAGTAGTCTCCCGGGCGCGGGGGCAGGAGGGGCAGATACGCAGTATTTT
CASSLPGAGAGGADTQYF
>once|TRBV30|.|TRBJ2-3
TGTGCCTGGGATACGGGTCTGGCTGGCACAGATACGCAGTATTTT
CAWDTGLAGTDTQYF
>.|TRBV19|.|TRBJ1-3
TGTGCCAGTAGTATAGACGGGGACAACTCTGGAAACACCATATATTTT
CASSIDGDNSGNTIYF
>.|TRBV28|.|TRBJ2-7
TGTGCCAGCAGTTTACCAGGGGCCCTGACCGAGCAGTACTTC
CASSLPGALTEQYF
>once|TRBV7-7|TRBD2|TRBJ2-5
TGTGCCAGCAGCTTATCGGGAGGGGAGACCCAGTACTTC
CASSLSGGETQYF
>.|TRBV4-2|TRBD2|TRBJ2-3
TGTGCCAGCAGCCAAAGGTCTAGCGGGGGGGCCCCTAGCACAGATACGCAGTATTTT
CASSQRSSGGAPSTDTQYF
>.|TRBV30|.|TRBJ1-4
TGTGCCTGGAGTGGGTACGGGGGAAATGAAAAACTGTTTTTT
CAWSGYGGNEKLFF
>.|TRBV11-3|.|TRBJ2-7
TGTGCCAGCAGCTTGAACCTGCCACGGACATCCTACGAGCAGTACTTC
CASSLNLPRTSYEQYF
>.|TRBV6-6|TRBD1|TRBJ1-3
TGTGCCACCTCGGACAGGGGCGGAGGAAACACCATATATTTT
CATSDRGGGNTIYF
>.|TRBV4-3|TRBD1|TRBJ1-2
TGCGCCAGCAGCCAAACTTGGGGACAGGGATTCTATGGCTACACCTTC
CASSQTWGQGFYGYTF
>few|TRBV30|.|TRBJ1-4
TGTGCCTGGAGTGTACCAGGCAGGCGAGTAGTTAATGAAAAACTGTTTTTT
CAWSVPGRRVVNEKLFF
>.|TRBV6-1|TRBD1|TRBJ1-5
TGTGCCAGCAGGCTCCGGGACAGGGGTAATCAGCCCCAGCATTTT
CASRLRDRGNQPQHF
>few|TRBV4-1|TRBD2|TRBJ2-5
TGCGCCAGCAGCCACCCTAGCGGGGGGTCCTCTTCGACCCAGTACTTC
CASSHPSGGSSSTQYF
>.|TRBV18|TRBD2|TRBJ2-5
TGTGCCAGCTCAACCCTTGGACTAGCGGGGTACCAAGAGACCCAGTACTTC
CASSTLGLAGYQETQYF
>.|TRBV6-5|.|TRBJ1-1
TGTGCCAGCAGACCCGACAGGCGCTGGTACACTGAAGCTTTCTTT
CASRPDRRWYTEAFF
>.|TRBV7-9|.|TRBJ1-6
TGTGCCAGCAGCTTGATCGGTTCACCCCTCCACTTT
CASSLIGSPLHF
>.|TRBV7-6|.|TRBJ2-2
TGTGCCAGCAGCCCGGCCGGGGAGCTGTTTTTT
CASSPAGELFF
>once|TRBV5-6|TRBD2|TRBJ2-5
TGTGCCAGCAGCTGGGGGAGGGGCCAAGAGACCCAGTACTTC
CASSWGRGQETQYF
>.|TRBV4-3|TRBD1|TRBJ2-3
TGCGCCAGCAGCCAAGATCACAGGGGGTTAAGCACAGATACGCAGTATTTT
CASSQDHRGLSTDTQYF
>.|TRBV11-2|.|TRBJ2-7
TGTGCCAGCAGCTTGAGGGACGAGCAGTACTTC
CASSLRDEQYF
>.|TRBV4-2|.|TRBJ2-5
TGTGCCAGCAGCCAAGTACAGGGAGGGGGGACCCAGTACTTC
CASSQVQGGGTQYF
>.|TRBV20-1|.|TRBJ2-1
TGCAGTGCTTCCAGGGGTGTTGAGCAGTTCTTC
CSASRGVEQFF
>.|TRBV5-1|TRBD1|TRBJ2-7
TGCGCCAGCAGCTTGGTATTGCAGGGGGCCAACGAGCAGTACTTC
CASSLVLQGANEQYF
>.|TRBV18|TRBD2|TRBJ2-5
TGTGCCAGCTCAACGGCTAGCGGGGGGGAGACCCAGTACTTC
CASSTASGGETQYF
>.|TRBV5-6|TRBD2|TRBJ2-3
TGTGCCAGCAGCCCCGGGACTAGCGGGGGGGCTAGCACAGATACGCAGTATTTT
CASSPGTSGGASTDTQYF
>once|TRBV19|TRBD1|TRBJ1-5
TGTGCCAGTAGTCCTTGGGACAGGGGTCTCAGGCATTTT
CASSPWDRGLRHF
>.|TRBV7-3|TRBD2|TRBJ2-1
TGTGCCAGCAGCTTAATGGGCGGGGGTGGGGATGAGCAGTTCTTC
CASSLMGGGGDEQFF